The 18 T cell receptor beta chains below come from one sample, sequenced in a study of radiotherapy plus CTLA-4 blockade in lung cancer. TCRdb's table, derived via immunoSEQ multiplex PCR, lists solely in-frame clones and lacks some. The table records roughly 62,000 clones, approximately 76% of them present only once. Specimen: peripheral blood, collected from a patient treated with radiotherapy plus ipilimumab. Source of these receptors: a human donor with non-small cell lung cancer who had a complete response to radiotherapy plus ipilimumab.

This chain uses TRBV10-1 with TRBJ2-1, with D maybe TRBD1 (5 bases). CDR1 is WNHNN, CDR2 SYGVQD, per germline (reference sequence). Trimming removed 6 bases at V and 5 bases at J, with 17 bases between. The CDR3 consists of 15 residues. Here the CDR3 DNA reads TGCGCCAGCAGCCTAGATGCTGGGGCGGACAATGAGCAGTTCTTC. It codes for CASSLDAGADNEQFF.

The V call is TRBV28, the J call TRBJ1-1; 7 nucleotides match TRBD1. The V gene end was trimmed by 3 bases and the J gene end by 3 bases; junction bases not matched to a gene: 19. The CDR3 length is 19 residues. Germline CDR1 and CDR2: MDHEN and SYDVKM. The CDR3 coding sequence is TGTGCCAGCAGTTTTGGTGGCAATACAGGGGTAAGGGATGACACTGAAGCTTTCTTT. Translated, it gives CASSFGGNTGVRDDTEAFF.

The sample holds a few counts of this clone. This chain links TRBV28 with TRBJ2-7; 8 bases match TRBD2. The CDR3 is made up of 13 amino acids. With 6 bases clipped from V and 5 bases from J, the junction kept 6 bases outside the gene matches. Germline V gene lookup returns CDR1 MDHEN and CDR2 SYDVKM. The CDR3 loop reads CASRAGGGDEQYF. The CDR3 nucleotides read TGTGCCAGCAGGGCGGGAGGAGGTGACGAGCAGTACTTC. The whole variable domain, filled in from reference TRBV28 and TRBJ2-7, reads DVKVTQSSRYLVKRTGEKVFLECVQDMDHENMFWYRQDPGLGLRLIYFSYDVKMKEKGDIPEGYSVSREKKERFSLILESASTNQTSMYLCASRAGGGDEQYFGPGTRLTVT.

V gene TRBV10-1 combines with J gene TRBJ2-5; 9 bases align to TRBD2. The trim removed 3 bases at V and 4 bases at J, leaving 3 bases unmatched. Germline loops: CDR1 WNHNN, CDR2 SYGVQD (reference sequence). This CDR3 region has 14 residues. For the CDR3, the DNA is TGCGCCAGCAGTGATGCTAGCGGGATAGAGACCCAGTACTTC. It encodes CASSDASGIETQYF.

This clone turned up a few times. This chain uses TRBV11-3 with TRBJ2-2; tentative D call: TRBD1 (5 bases). The V end lost 1 base, the J end lost 4 bases, and 7 bases lay between the germline ends. The CDR3 has 14 amino acids. Germline V CDR1 and CDR2: SGHNT, YENEEA. The CDR3 DNA reads TGTGCCAGCAGCTTAGGGGGCCGCACCGGGGAGCTGTTTTTT. It codes for CASSLGGRTGELFF.

This chain connects TRBV7-9 to TRBJ2-1; 7 positions match TRBD1. Trimming at V came to 5 bases and at J to 7 bases, leaving 11 bases not matched to a gene. Germline assignment: CDR1 SEHNR and CDR2 FQNEAQ (reference sequence). There are 15 residues in the CDR3. The CDR3: CASSPKDRVGNEQFF. The CDR3 DNA is TGTGCCAGCAGCCCAAAAGACAGGGTCGGGAATGAGCAGTTCTTC.

This clone came up a few times. Here the CDR3 DNA reads TGTGCCAGCAGGGACAGGGGATCCTTGGGCAATCAGCCCCAGCATTTT. It is translated as CASRDRGSLGNQPQHF. The V gene is TRBV27, the J gene TRBJ1-5; the match to TRBD1 covers 9 bases. The germline V gene has CDR1 MNHEY and CDR2 SMNVEV (reference sequence). This CDR3 has 16 residues. Germline trimming cut 6 bases from V and 2 bases from J; bases unmatched to any gene: 8.

The J gene is TRBJ2-1, the V gene TRBV27, with D perhaps TRBD2 (6 bases). Germline loops: CDR1 MNHEY, CDR2 SMNVEV (reference sequence). V was cut by 2 bases and J by 2 bases, with 19 bases left in between. The CDR3 length is 18 residues. Written as DNA, the CDR3 is TGTGCCAGCAGTTTAGCGCCGGGACTCCAAAAGACCTACAATGAGCAGTTCTTC. Encoded protein: CASSLAPGLQKTYNEQFF.

The rearrangement uses TRBV6-5 and TRBJ1-1; D gene unclear. V dropped 2 bases and J dropped 3 bases, with 7 bases sitting between them. Germline assignment: CDR1 MNHEY and CDR2 SVGAGI. The CDR3 runs 13 residues. CDR3 protein: CASSYRVDTEAFF. The CDR3 region has the DNA TGTGCCAGCAGTTACCGTGTTGACACTGAAGCTTTCTTT.

The chain uses TRBV7-9 and TRBJ2-7; 7 bases are a match to TRBD2. Unmatched junction bases numbered 3, after V lost 0 bases and J lost 4 bases. Germline V gene lookup returns CDR1 SEHNR and CDR2 FQNEAQ (reference sequence). CDR3 length: 14 amino acids. This CDR3 reads CASSLAGGPYEQYF. In nucleotides, the CDR3 is TGTGCCAGCAGCTTAGCGGGAGGGCCATACGAGCAGTACTTC.

V usage is TRBV5-6 and J usage is TRBJ2-5; 10 bases align to TRBD2. The J call is in doubt because the DNA end fits TRBJ2-7 better. The CDR3 extends over 16 amino acids. The V gene's germline CDR1 is SGHDT and CDR2 YYEEEE. CDR3 sequence: CASSLAVAGGPYEQYF. CDR3 bases: TGTGCCAGCAGCTTGGCTGTAGCGGGAGGCCCCTACGAGCAGTACTTC.

The chain recombines TRBV5-6 with TRBJ1-5, with 11 bases lining up with TRBD1. CDR3 length: 17 amino acids. CDR1 is SGHDT and CDR2 is YYEEEE in the germline V gene. V lost 3 bases and J lost 5; bases outside the gene matches: 10. Here the CDR3 reads CASSSWTGTGGHQPQHF. In DNA form, the CDR3 reads TGTGCCAGCAGCTCGTGGACCGGGACAGGGGGGCATCAGCCCCAGCATTTT.

The chain has TRBV28 and TRBJ2-7; TRBD2 matches at 16 bases. The CDR3 spans 18 residues. The germline V gene encodes CDR1 MDHEN and CDR2 SYDVKM. V was clipped by 3 bases and J by 6 bases; unmatched bases: 11. The CDR3 reads CASSFNRGLAGGRGEQYF. CDR3 DNA sequence: TGTGCCAGCAGTTTTAACAGGGGACTAGCGGGAGGGAGGGGCGAGCAGTACTTC.

The chain is built from TRBV2 and TRBJ1-2; tentative D call: TRBD1 (6 bases). V lost 5 bases to trimming and J lost 3 bases, with 10 bases between them. Germline CDR1 is SNHLY and CDR2 is FYNNEI. This CDR3 contains 13 residues. The CDR3 DNA reads as TGTGCCAGCAGTCCGTCAGGGGACTATGGCTACACCTTC. It is translated as CASSPSGDYGYTF.

This clone has a handful of counts. The gene calls are TRBV6-6 and TRBJ2-1; TRBD1 matches 7 bases. After removal of 5 bases from V and 13 bases from J, the junction contained 11 bases not matched to a gene. Germline CDR1 reads MNHNY; CDR2 reads SVGAGI (reference sequence). The CDR3 runs 13 residues. The DNA for the CDR3 is TGTGCCAGCAGTGACCTCCGGGACAGATCTCAGTTCTTC. Translating it yields CASSDLRDRSQFF.

The chain recombines TRBV27 with TRBJ1-2; TRBD1 aligns across 9 bases. Germline trimming cut 4 bases from V and 4 bases from J; bases unmatched to any gene: 7. Germline CDR1 is MNHEY and CDR2 is SMNVEV (reference sequence). This CDR3 region has 15 residues. In nucleotides, the CDR3 is TGTGCCAGCAGTTCCGAGACAGGGGGAGGCTATGGCTACACCTTC. Its protein is CASSSETGGGYGYTF.

This clone was detected a few times. This chain links TRBV2 with TRBJ2-1; a possible D gene is TRBD2 (5 bases). CDR1 is SNHLY and CDR2 is FYNNEI in the germline V gene. The CDR3 covers 13 residues. V was trimmed by 9 bases and J by 6 bases, leaving 15 bases between them. The CDR3 nucleotides are TGTGCCAGTCGTCCGGACTTCCTCAATGAGCAGTTCTTC. This gives the protein CASRPDFLNEQFF.

This clone came up many times. J is TRBJ1-3 and V is TRBV19, with a possible D match to TRBD1 (5 bases). The CDR3 is 15 residues long. Germline V CDR1 and CDR2: LNHDA, SQIVND (reference sequence). V lost 5 bases and J 3 bases, leaving 14 bases between the germline ends. Here the CDR3 reads CASSAGPLDGNTIYF. CDR3 in DNA: TGTGCCAGTAGTGCGGGACCCCTGGATGGAAACACCATATATTTT.